The 31 T cell receptor beta chains below were found in one sample sequenced in a study of T cell changes during pregnancy in multiple sclerosis. Clones were sequenced by immunoSEQ multiplex PCR, and TCRdb holds only the in-frame ones, with some missing. The sample lists 49,000 or so clones, 85% to 95% seen once, with 5.5% in the top ten. The sample here was CD8+ T cells from peripheral blood mononuclear cells, taken before pregnancy. The source is a female donor with multiple sclerosis, enrolled in a pregnancy study.

This clone was seen just once. A read error may produce the germline difference seen at one junction end. This sequence joins TRBV19 and TRBJ2-1, with 11 bases identical to TRBD2. Per germline, CDR1 LNHDA and CDR2 SQIVND (reference sequence). The CDR3 totals 15 residues. The CDR3 bases are TGTGCCAGTAGTATCATTCGGGCTAGCGGGAGGAGTTTCGTCTTC. It encodes CASSIIRASGRSFVF.

This clone was picked up one time. This rearrangement joins TRBV27 to TRBJ2-7, with a weak D call TRBD2 (6 bases). Germline CDR1 MNHEY, CDR2 SMNVEV (reference sequence). The ends were cut back, 3 bases at V and 6 bases at J, with 18 bases in the middle. The CDR3 is 15 residues long. The CDR3, as DNA: TGTGCCAGCAGTTTTAGCTGGGGGGATCTAGTCGAGCAGTACTTC. Amino acid sequence: CASSFSWGDLVEQYF.

This chain uses TRBV11-2 with TRBJ1-4; D is ambiguous. Trimming left V 1 base short and J 7 bases short, with 13 bases between. Per germline, CDR1 SGHAT and CDR2 FQNNGV. There are 15 residues in the CDR3. CDR3 sequence: CASSLAATSIEKLFF. The CDR3 DNA sequence: TGTGCCAGCAGCTTAGCCGCGACTTCTATTGAAAAACTGTTTTTT.

This chain joins TRBV6-6 and TRBJ2-1, with 12 bases matching TRBD2. The germline V gene encodes CDR1 MNHNY and CDR2 SVGAGI (reference sequence). The CDR3 is made up of 15 amino acids. Trimming cost V 4 bases and J 7 bases; bases outside gene matches: 5. The CDR3 region is CASSSEGLAGNEQFF. The CDR3 DNA sequence: TGTGCCAGCAGTTCGGAAGGACTAGCGGGGAATGAGCAGTTCTTC.

The V call is TRBV27, the J call TRBJ2-2; D perhaps matches TRBD2 (5 bases). CDR1 and CDR2 (germline): MNHEY, SMNVEV (reference sequence). The CDR3 has 16 residues. Trimming left V 6 bases short and J 4 bases short, with 18 bases between. CDR3 bases: TGTGCCAGCAGCTCAGTGGGAGTTTCAGGCACCGGGGAGCTGTTTTTT. Translating gives CASSSVGVSGTGELFF.

The rearrangement joins TRBV4-2 to TRBJ2-7, with 12 positions matching TRBD2. Germline V gene sequence: CDR1 LGHNA, CDR2 YNFKEQ. This CDR3 has 14 amino acids. The V segment lost 4 bases and the J segment 3 bases; nucleotides outside the gene matches: 1. CDR3: CASSPGLAGYEQYF. CDR3 DNA: TGTGCCAGCAGCCCGGGACTAGCGGGCTACGAGCAGTACTTC.

The rearrangement links TRBV6-5 to TRBJ1-2; TRBD1 might be the D (5 bases). CDR1 is MNHEY and CDR2 is SVGAGI in the germline V gene. The CDR3 sequence is 15 residues long. The V and J ends lost 5 bases and 9 bases respectively, with 22 bases between them. This CDR3 reads CASSPFPDSNMRYTF. As DNA, the CDR3 is TGTGCCAGCAGTCCCTTTCCTGACAGCAACATGCGCTACACCTTC.

The V call is TRBV10-3, the J call TRBJ2-3, with 11 bases that match TRBD2. The ends lost 10 bases at V and 2 bases at J; junction bases unmatched: 11. Germline lookup yields CDR1 ENHRY and CDR2 SYGVKD. CDR3 length: 16 amino acids. The CDR3 here is CATNRGLAVLTDTQYF. The CDR3 DNA sequence: TGTGCCACAAACAGGGGACTAGCGGTCCTCACAGATACGCAGTATTTT.

V gene TRBV11-3 combines with J gene TRBJ2-1; 10 bases agree with TRBD2. Per germline, CDR1 SGHNT and CDR2 YENEEA. With V trimmed by 5 bases and J by 5 bases, 12 bases remained unmatched. This CDR3 contains 17 residues. The CDR3 protein is CASSPTPGTSENNEQFF. As DNA, the CDR3 is TGTGCCAGCAGCCCCACCCCCGGGACTAGCGAGAACAATGAGCAGTTCTTC.

The DNA of the CDR3 is TGTGCCAGTAGTTTCGGACAGGGCAATGAGCAGTTCTTC. Translating it yields CASSFGQGNEQFF. This chain uses TRBV19 with TRBJ2-1, with TRBD1 identical over 8 bases. V lost 5 bases, J lost 6 bases, and 3 bases stayed unmatched. From germline, CDR1 is LNHDA and CDR2 SQIVND (reference sequence). The CDR3 is 13 amino acids. The full variable domain, rest sourced from reference TRBV19 and TRBJ2-1, is DGGITQSPKYLFRKEGQNVTLSCEQNLNHDAMYWYRQDPGQGLRLIYYSQIVNDFQKGDIAEGYSVSREKKESFPLTVTSAQKNPTAFYLCASSFGQGNEQFFGPGTRLTVL.

The chain couples TRBV27 to TRBJ2-4, with TRBD1 matching over 7 bases. Germline lookup yields CDR1 MNHEY and CDR2 SMNVEV (reference sequence). The CDR3 has 15 amino acids. V lost 3 bases to trimming and J lost 3 bases; unmatched junction nucleotides: 5. CDR3 nucleotides: TGTGCCAGCAGTTTTACAGGGGTGGGCAAAAACATTCAGTACTTC. Its protein is CASSFTGVGKNIQYF.

CDR3 in DNA: TGTGCCAGCAGCGTCGGGACAGGGCACACTGAAGCTTTCTTT. Translated, it gives CASSVGTGHTEAFF. The V gene is TRBV9, the J gene TRBJ1-1, with TRBD1 matching 9 bases. In germline, CDR1 is SGDLS, CDR2 YYNGEE. The CDR3 is 14 amino acids. The J segment lost 3 bases and the V segment lost 2 bases, leaving 2 bases of the junction unmatched. The full variable domain, rest sourced from reference TRBV9 and TRBJ1-1, is DSGVTQTPKHLITATGQRVTLRCSPRSGDLSVYWYQQSLDQGLQFLIQYYNGEERAKGNILERFSAQQFPDLHSELNLSSLELGDSALYFCASSVGTGHTEAFFGQGTRLTVV.

The V and J genes are TRBV9 and TRBJ2-1; 7 bases align to TRBD2. V shed 3 bases and J 8 bases; nucleotides not matched to a gene: 5. The CDR3 has 13 residues. Germline lookup yields CDR1 SGDLS and CDR2 YYNGEE. Here the CDR3 DNA reads TGTGCCAGCAGCGCCGGGACTACCGATGAGCAGTTCTTC. Its protein is CASSAGTTDEQFF.

The rearrangement links TRBV6-6 to TRBJ2-7, with 10 bases matching TRBD2. Germline V lookup: CDR1 MNHNY, CDR2 SVGAGI (reference sequence). Trimming at V came to 3 bases and at J to 2 bases, leaving 7 bases not matched to a gene. The CDR3 totals 16 residues. The CDR3 DNA reads as TGTGCCAGCAGTTATCGTCCTAGCGGGGGAACCTACGAGCAGTACTTC. Its translation: CASSYRPSGGTYEQYF.

The chain joins TRBV5-1 to TRBJ2-7; D might be TRBD2 (6 bases). Germline CDR1 SGHRS, CDR2 YFSETQ. With 1 base removed from V and 4 bases from J, the gap between germline ends came to 15 bases. This CDR3 comprises 15 residues. Here the CDR3 reads CASSLMAGIQYEQYF. The DNA of the CDR3 is TGCGCCAGCAGCTTGATGGCGGGGATCCAGTACGAGCAGTACTTC.

The chain is built from TRBV30 and TRBJ2-7; 10 bases are shared with TRBD2. CDR1 is GTSNPN, CDR2 SVGIG, per germline (reference sequence). The junction had 4 bases not matched to a gene; V was cut back by 2 bases and J by 0 bases. CDR3 size: 15 residues. CDR3 bases: TGTGCCTGGAGTTTGGGACTAGCGCTCTCCTACGAGCAGTACTTC. Protein sequence: CAWSLGLALSYEQYF.

This sequence joins TRBV7-8 and TRBJ2-7, with D unclear. The V end was cut by 9 bases, the J end by 4 bases, with 7 bases between. The CDR3 is 10 residues long. Germline V gene sequence: CDR1 SGHVS, CDR2 FQNEAQ. The CDR3 bases are TGTGCCAGTGGAGAATACGAGCAGTACTTC. It is translated as CASGEYEQYF.

This chain links TRBV14 with TRBJ2-7; 11 bases match TRBD1. With 2 bases clipped from V and 7 bases from J, the junction kept 4 bases outside the gene matches. CDR3 size: 14 residues. Germline V lookup: CDR1 SGHDN, CDR2 FVKESK. The CDR3 DNA sequence: TGTGCCAGCAGCCAAACCGGGACAGGGGGTGAGCAGTACTTC. This codes for CASSQTGTGGEQYF.

The chain employs TRBV28 and TRBJ2-1, with 9 positions matching TRBD2. V dropped 6 bases and J dropped 4; count of bases not matched to a gene: 7. The CDR3 loop spans 15 amino acids. CDR1 and CDR2 from the germline V gene are MDHEN and SYDVKM. CDR3 bases: TGTGCCAGCAGGAAAATAGCGGGAGTTTACAATGAGCAGTTCTTC. Protein product: CASRKIAGVYNEQFF.

This clone is a singleton in its sample. CDR3 amino acids: CASSPRGSSYEQYF. In nucleotides, the CDR3 is TGTGCCAGCTCACCTCGCGGGTCCTCCTACGAGCAGTACTTC. The chain joins TRBV27 to TRBJ2-7, with D perhaps matching TRBD2 (5 bases). Looked up from germline, CDR1 is MNHEY and CDR2 is SMNVEV (reference sequence). This CDR3 region has 14 residues. V lost 8 bases and J lost 0, with 14 bases in between.

The gene calls are TRBV30 and TRBJ1-4; D is ambiguous. The CDR3 covers 14 residues. Germline V gene lookup returns CDR1 GTSNPN and CDR2 SVGIG (reference sequence). Trimming shortened V by 5 bases and J by 0 bases, and 10 bases separated the two germline ends. Here the CDR3 reads CAWLLPSTNEKLFF. The DNA for the CDR3 is TGTGCCTGGCTATTACCCTCAACTAATGAAAAACTGTTTTTT.

The chain employs TRBV27 and TRBJ2-5, with D possibly TRBD1 on 6 matching bases. Trimming took 4 bases from V and 5 from J, leaving 17 bases between them. Germline assignment: CDR1 MNHEY and CDR2 SMNVEV (reference sequence). This CDR3 has 15 amino acids. In DNA form, the CDR3 reads TGTGCCAGCAGTTCAAGGGACATCCTAGGGGAGACCCAGTACTTC. This sequence encodes CASSSRDILGETQYF.

The chain combines TRBV19 with TRBJ2-1; 11 bases are a match to TRBD1. The V gene end was trimmed by 6 bases and the J gene end by 8 bases; junction bases not matched to a gene: 6. This CDR3 comprises 14 residues. Germline V lookup: CDR1 LNHDA, CDR2 SQIVND (reference sequence). In nucleotides, the CDR3 is TGTGCCAGTAGCGCCGGACAGGGGGCGCATGAGCAGTTCTTC. Protein sequence: CASSAGQGAHEQFF. The full variable domain, completed using reference TRBV19 and TRBJ2-1, is DGGITQSPKYLFRKEGQNVTLSCEQNLNHDAMYWYRQDPGQGLRLIYYSQIVNDFQKGDIAEGYSVSREKKESFPLTVTSAQKNPTAFYLCASSAGQGAHEQFFGPGTRLTVL.

CDR3 DNA: TGCAGCGTTGAGGCACAGTTGTCTGAAGCTTTCTTT. Translation: CSVEAQLSEAFF. This chain links TRBV29-1 with TRBJ1-1; D gene uncertain. The CDR3 loop spans 12 amino acids. Between the trimmed V and J ends, which lost 3 bases and 6 bases, there was a span of 11 bases. Per germline, CDR1 SQVTM and CDR2 ANQGSEA. Drawing the rest from reference TRBV29-1 and TRBJ1-1, the complete variable domain is SAVISQKPSRDICQRGTSLTIQCQVDSQVTMMFWYRQQPGQSLTLIATANQGSEATYESGFVIDKFPISRPNLTFSTLTVSNMSPEDSSIYLCSVEAQLSEAFFGQGTRLTVV.

The V call is TRBV5-6, the J call TRBJ2-1; weak D call: TRBD2 (6 bases). The V and J ends lost 6 bases and 0 bases respectively, with 10 bases between them. Looked up from germline, CDR1 is SGHDT and CDR2 is YYEEEE. The CDR3 is 14 amino acids. This chain's CDR3 is CASIRGSSYNEQFF. The CDR3 DNA follows: TGTGCCAGCATCCGGGGGAGCTCCTACAATGAGCAGTTCTTC.

The chain links TRBV19 to TRBJ2-2, with 7 bases matching TRBD2. V was pared by 9 bases and J by 1 base, with 5 bases of the junction left unmatched. Germline values: CDR1 LNHDA, CDR2 SQIVND (reference sequence). The CDR3 consists of 14 residues. CDR3 amino acids: CASGIAGNTGELFF. In nucleotides, the CDR3 is TGTGCCAGCGGGATAGCGGGGAACACCGGGGAGCTGTTTTTT.

V usage is TRBV25-1 and J usage is TRBJ2-1, with D unresolved. Germline loops: CDR1 MGHDK, CDR2 SYGVNS. This CDR3 comprises 11 residues. V lost 4 bases and J lost 9, with 7 bases in between. The CDR3 nucleotides read TGTGCCAGCAGTGGAGCTATTGAGCAGTTCTTC. As protein: CASSGAIEQFF.

The genes are TRBV7-9 and TRBJ1-1; TRBD1 aligns across 7 bases. The J segment lost 2 bases and the V segment lost 1 base, leaving 1 base of the junction unmatched. Germline CDR1 SEHNR, CDR2 FQNEAQ (reference sequence). The length of the CDR3 is 14 residues. For the CDR3, the DNA is TGTGCCAGCAGCTTAGGACAGGGAAACACTGAAGCTTTCTTT. It specifies CASSLGQGNTEAFF.

This clone was counted once. J is TRBJ2-3 and V is TRBV6-5; the D gene is possibly TRBD2 (5 bases). V lost 8 bases, J lost 5 bases, and 17 bases lay in between. The CDR3 covers 14 residues. Per the germline V gene, CDR1 is MNHEY and CDR2 is SVGAGI. The CDR3 region is CASREGRTVDTQYF. CDR3 nucleotides: TGTGCCAGCCGCGAGGGCCGCACGGTAGATACGCAGTATTTT.

The rearrangement joins TRBV27 to TRBJ2-1, with 11 positions matching TRBD2. Germline V gene lookup returns CDR1 MNHEY and CDR2 SMNVEV (reference sequence). The V segment lost 10 bases and the J segment 0 bases; nucleotides outside the gene matches: 8. The CDR3 consists of 16 residues. CDR3: CATSQGLADSYNEQFF. CDR3 nucleotides: TGTGCCACCTCCCAGGGACTAGCGGACTCCTACAATGAGCAGTTCTTC.

This sequence joins TRBV5-1 and TRBJ1-1; D not certain. Germline-derived CDR1 and CDR2 are SGHRS and YFSETQ. The V end was cut by 5 bases, the J end by 3 bases, with 8 bases between. This CDR3 region has 12 residues. The CDR3 DNA reads as TGCGCCAGCAGGCCCGGAGACACTGAAGCTTTCTTT. The encoded protein is CASRPGDTEAFF.